The clone carrying this TCR beta chain was recorded once. This entry belongs to a study of blood T cell repertoires in COVID-19. As for the study in general: Sites in the United States, Italy and Spain provided acute and convalescent COVID-19 samples. Nucleic acid was either cDNA or gDNA, and it came from T cells, B-cell-depleted T cells, or PBMCs.

The CDR3 has 15 amino acids. Germline lookup yields CDR1 LNHDA and CDR2 SQIVND (reference sequence). V was clipped by 5 bases and J by 7 bases; unmatched bases: 8. Authors' data handling: Amplifying reference gene primers gave estimates of nucleated cell counts. Libraries were prepared by immunoSEQ multiplex PCR; TCRdb keeps only in-frame clonotypes and omits some of them. Clone size and the V and J calls come from that table; the DNA yielded D and trimming. The sample yields around 250,000 clones, roughly 83% seen once. This receptor was obtained from a man of 80 years or more with acute or convalescent COVID-19. The specimen was peripheral blood. This chain connects TRBV19 to TRBJ1-6; TRBD1 aligns across 7 bases. DNA for the CDR3: TGTGCCAGTAGTTCCACTGACAGGGAGAATTCACCCCTCCACTTT. The encoded protein is CASSSTDRENSPLHF.